The 12 T cell receptor beta chains listed next were all sequenced from one sample in a study of blood T cell repertoires in COVID-19. Assay used: immunoSEQ multiplex PCR; TCRdb lists only in-frame clones, some missing. This table holds about 130,000 clones, approximately 83% found once. Sequencing input: PBMCs or T cells enriched from blood (not recorded which). The receptor source for this set is a man between 50 and 59 years old who had recovered from COVID-19.

With regard to this clone: At one boundary the junction diverges from the germline segment, which might be a read error. CDR3 in amino acids: CANSYSGGGFNQPQHF. The DNA for the CDR3 is TGTGCCAACAGTTACTCGGGCGGGGGCTTCAATCAGCCCCAGCATTTT. The chain links TRBV6-2 or TRBV6-3 to TRBJ1-5; D may be TRBD1 (6 bases). Germline V gene sequence: CDR1 MNHEY, CDR2 SVGEGT. CDR3 size: 16 residues.

This clone occurred a few times. V is TRBV6-6 and J is TRBJ1-4, with a possible D match to TRBD1 (5 bases). Between the trimmed V and J ends, which lost 2 bases and 12 bases, there was a span of 22 bases. This CDR3 is built from 16 residues. Germline values: CDR1 MNHNY, CDR2 SVGAGI (reference sequence). The CDR3 region has the DNA TGTGCCAGCAGTTACACCCCTCGGACAAGGGGAGGGGAACTGTTTTTT. The encoded protein is CASSYTPRTRGGELFF.

The chain carries TRBV18 and TRBJ1-4; D is undetermined. The ends were cut back, 2 bases at V and 4 bases at J, with 11 bases in the middle. There are 15 residues in the CDR3. The germline gives CDR1 KGHSH, CDR2 LQKENI. This CDR3 reads CASSPAPGSNEKLFF. The DNA for the CDR3 is TGTGCCAGCTCACCAGCTCCAGGTAGTAATGAAAAACTGTTTTTT. The whole variable domain, filled in from reference TRBV18 and TRBJ1-4, reads NAGVMQNPRHLVRRRGQEARLRCSPMKGHSHVYWYRQLPEEGLKFMVYLQKENIIDESGMPKERFSAEFPKEGPSILRIQQVVRGDSAAYFCASSPAPGSNEKLFFGSGTQLSVL.

This clone was seen a few times. The chain combines TRBV28 with TRBJ2-3; TRBD1 matches at 11 bases. This CDR3 is 14 amino acids long. Germline V CDR1 and CDR2: MDHEN, SYDVKM. Trimming removed 6 bases from V and 6 bases from J; junction bases left unmatched: 5. CDR3 DNA: TGTGCCAGCAGCTCGGACAGGGGGCCCGATACGCAGTATTTT. Amino acids: CASSSDRGPDTQYF.

The rearrangement joins TRBV30 to TRBJ2-1, with 9 bases aligning to TRBD2. This CDR3 has 15 residues. Germline lookup yields CDR1 GTSNPN and CDR2 SVGIG (reference sequence). V lost 4 bases, J lost 4 bases, and 8 bases stayed unmatched. CDR3 nucleotide sequence: TGTGCCTGGACGTCGGGGACTAGCCCTTACAATGAGCAGTTCTTC. Its protein product is CAWTSGTSPYNEQFF.

There are a few counts of this clone. This chain joins TRBV27 and TRBJ1-2; TRBD1 aligns across 10 bases. Trimming at V came to 4 bases and at J to 5 bases, leaving 1 base not matched to a gene. CDR3 size: 13 residues. Per germline, CDR1 MNHEY and CDR2 SMNVEV (reference sequence). The CDR3 region is CASSSDRGYGYTF. For the CDR3, the DNA is TGTGCCAGCAGTTCGGACAGGGGGTATGGCTACACCTTC.

The genes are TRBV27 and TRBJ2-3; tentatively, D is TRBD2 (5 bases). V lost 5 bases and J 0 bases, leaving 9 bases between the germline ends. The germline V gene has CDR1 MNHEY and CDR2 SMNVEV (reference sequence). There are 14 residues in the CDR3. The chain's CDR3 is CASSPGSSTDTQYF. CDR3 coding DNA: TGTGCCAGCAGTCCGGGGTCTAGCACAGATACGCAGTATTTT.

This chain joins TRBV27 and TRBJ1-4; 7 bases line up with TRBD1. The CDR3 contains 14 residues. Germline-derived CDR1 and CDR2 are MNHEY and SMNVEV (reference sequence). Unmatched junction bases numbered 7, after V lost 4 bases and J lost 8 bases. Written as DNA, the CDR3 is TGTGCCAGCAGTTCCGTAGGGGGCAGGGAAAAACTGTTTTTT. Translation: CASSSVGGREKLFF.

CDR3 region: CASSLRTGRSSYNSPLHF. The DNA of the CDR3 is TGTGCCAGCAGCCTTCGGACAGGCCGTAGCTCCTATAATTCACCCCTCCACTTT. The chain links TRBV14 to TRBJ1-6; 7 positions agree with TRBD1. Germline CDR1 reads SGHDN; CDR2 reads FVKESK. V lost 4 bases and J lost 0; bases outside the gene matches: 9. The CDR3 is made up of 18 amino acids.

This rearrangement joins TRBV18 to TRBJ1-4; 8 bases align to TRBD1. The ends lost 2 bases at V and 8 bases at J; junction bases unmatched: 4. This CDR3 is built from 14 residues. Per the germline V gene, CDR1 is KGHSH and CDR2 is LQKENI. CDR3 sequence reads: CASSPAGGREKLFF. CDR3 nucleotides: TGTGCCAGCTCACCAGCAGGGGGCCGGGAAAAACTGTTTTTT.

This chain uses TRBV28 with TRBJ1-1; possibly TRBD1 for D (6 bases). Trimming took off 5 bases at V and 0 bases at J, with 10 bases between the two ends. The germline CDR1 and CDR2 sequences are MDHEN and SYDVKM. The CDR3 spans 14 residues. The CDR3 loop is CASSQHRVNTEAFF. CDR3 DNA sequence: TGTGCCAGCAGTCAACACAGGGTGAACACTGAAGCTTTCTTT.

In DNA, the CDR3 is TGTGCCAGCAGTTGGGGACAGGGAAACACTGAAGCTTTCTTT. This codes for CASSWGQGNTEAFF. V gene TRBV7-3 combines with J gene TRBJ1-1, with 9 bases matching TRBD1. V was pared by 6 bases and J by 2 bases, with 4 bases of the junction left unmatched. The CDR3 runs 14 residues. The germline V gene has CDR1 SGHTA and CDR2 FQGTGA.